This TCR beta chain was sequenced in a study of tumor-infiltrating lymphocytes in primary liver carcinoma. Study at large: Treatment of the patients' primary liver carcinoma consisted of surgical resection. Samples yielded about 3.5 to 7.5 million productive TCRbeta reads, similar across tissue types.

Extraction also yielded germline DNA, while blood RNA was obtained from unsorted whole blood. These patients lived with chronic HBV infection and had never been treated. CDR1 MNHNY and CDR2 SVGAGI come from the germline V gene (reference sequence). Trimming cost V 7 bases and J 7 bases, with 10 bases left between them. The length of the CDR3 is 12 residues. TCR beta cDNA was reverse-transcribed from around 0.55 ug of total RNA. The reaction used a constant-region primer and ProtoScript II reverse transcriptase. Each TCR beta library was derived from three nested multiplex PCR rounds that employed slightly modified ARM-PCR. In the first two PCR rounds, TRBV1-TRBV30 forward primers were paired with a C-beta reverse primer, and each round lasted about 9 cycles. A single record per CDR3 protein comes from TCRdb applying MiXCR to the multiplex PCR reads. Of approximately 320,000 distinct CDR3 sequences in the sample, about three fifths were seen once.

Sequenced sample: peripheral blood. The rearrangement joins TRBV6-6 to TRBJ2-2; D may be TRBD1 (6 bases). This TCR came from a woman aged 25-40 years with primary liver carcinoma and hepatitis B virus infection. The CDR3 protein is CASNRDIGELFF. CDR3 coding DNA: TGTGCCAGCAACAGGGACATCGGGGAGCTGTTTTTT.